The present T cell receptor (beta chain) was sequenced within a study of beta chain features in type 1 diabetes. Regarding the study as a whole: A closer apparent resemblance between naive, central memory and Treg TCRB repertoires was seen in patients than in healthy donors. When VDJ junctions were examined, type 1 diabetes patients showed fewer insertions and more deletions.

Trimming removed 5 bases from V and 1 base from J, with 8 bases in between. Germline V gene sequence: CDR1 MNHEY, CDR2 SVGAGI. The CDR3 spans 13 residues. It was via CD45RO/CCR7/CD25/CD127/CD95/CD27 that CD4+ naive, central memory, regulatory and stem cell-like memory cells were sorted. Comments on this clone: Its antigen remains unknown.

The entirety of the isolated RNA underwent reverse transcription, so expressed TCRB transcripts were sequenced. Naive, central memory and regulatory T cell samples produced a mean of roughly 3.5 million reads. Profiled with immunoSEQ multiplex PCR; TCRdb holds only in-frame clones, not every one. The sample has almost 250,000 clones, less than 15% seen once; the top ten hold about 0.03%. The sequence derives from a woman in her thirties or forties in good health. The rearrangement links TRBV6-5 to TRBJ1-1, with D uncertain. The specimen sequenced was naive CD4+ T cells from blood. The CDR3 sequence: CASSRLWNTEAFF. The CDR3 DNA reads TGTGCCAGCAGTAGACTATGGAACACTGAAGCTTTCTTT.